What follows are 10 T cell receptor beta chains derived from one specimen sequenced in a study of shared clonotypes between healthy human individuals. The repertoire was sequenced with immunoSEQ multiplex PCR; TCRdb's copy has only in-frame clones and lacks some. Of roughly 2,000,000 clones listed, over 85% are singletons. Selected positively for CCR7 and CD45RO-negative, naive CD8 cells excluded terminally differentiated effector memory CD45RA+ cells. The sample consisted of naive CD8+ T cells from PBMCs. These receptors were obtained from a man aged 18 to 29 in good health. Some clones in this sample may be carry-over from other donors' samples.

The genes are TRBV27 and TRBJ1-4; D remains unclear. The V gene's germline CDR1 is MNHEY and CDR2 SMNVEV (reference sequence). This CDR3 contains 15 residues. V was trimmed by 6 bases and J by 5 bases, leaving 16 bases between them. In DNA form, the CDR3 reads TGTGCCAGCAGCCCCAGTCGGAAACAGAATGAAAAACTGTTTTTT. Its translation: CASSPSRKQNEKLFF.

The rearrangement joins TRBV15 to TRBJ2-3; TRBD2 aligns across 8 bases. This CDR3 is built from 18 residues. After removal of 0 bases from V and 4 bases from J, the junction contained 12 bases not matched to a gene. Per germline, CDR1 LNHNV and CDR2 YYDKDF (reference sequence). CDR3: CATSRDAMAGGAADTQYF. In DNA form, the CDR3 reads TGTGCCACCAGCAGAGATGCGATGGCGGGAGGAGCCGCAGATACGCAGTATTTT.

This clone occurred once. The rearrangement links TRBV6-6 to TRBJ2-7; tentatively, D is TRBD1 or TRBD2 (5 bases each). Trimming removed 2 bases at V and 3 bases at J, with 11 bases between. Germline CDR1 and CDR2: MNHNY and SVGAGI (reference sequence). The CDR3 is 14 amino acids. The CDR3 sequence is CASSYRGPNYEQYF. The CDR3 DNA sequence: TGTGCCAGCAGTTACCGGGGACCCAACTACGAGCAGTACTTC.

The chain is built from TRBV7-8 and TRBJ2-5; D uncertain. The CDR3 has 16 residues. V dropped 0 bases and J dropped 3 bases, with 14 bases sitting between them. Germline V gene data show CDR1 as SGHVS and CDR2 as FQNEAQ. The CDR3 spells CASSLAWALPKETQYF. The CDR3 region has the DNA TGTGCCAGCAGCTTAGCTTGGGCCTTACCTAAAGAGACCCAGTACTTC. The full variable domain, rest sourced from reference TRBV7-8 and TRBJ2-5, is GAGVSQSPRYKVAKRGQDVALRCDPISGHVSLFWYQQALGQGPEFLTYFQNEAQLDKSGLPSDRFFAERPEGSVSTLKIQRTQQEDSAVYLCASSLAWALPKETQYFGPGTRLLVL.

J is TRBJ2-7 and V is TRBV7-2; 10 bases align to TRBD1. The J segment lost 3 bases and the V segment lost 5 bases, leaving 10 bases of the junction unmatched. Germline CDR1 is SGHTA and CDR2 is FQGNSA. The CDR3 has 16 residues. The CDR3 coding sequence is TGTGCCAGCAGCGTCGGACAGGGGGGATACTTCTACGAGCAGTACTTC. Protein sequence: CASSVGQGGYFYEQYF.

V is TRBV10-3 and J is TRBJ2-7; TRBD1 agrees at 12 bases. The length of the CDR3 is 19 residues. The V and J ends lost 2 bases and 0 bases, in that order; junction bases with no gene match: 11. Germline CDR1 ENHRY, CDR2 SYGVKD. CDR3 region: CAISEGKIGTGGYSYEQYF. DNA for the CDR3: TGTGCCATCAGTGAGGGAAAAATAGGGACAGGGGGCTACTCCTACGAGCAGTACTTC.

The chain recombines TRBV19 with TRBJ2-7, with D possibly matching TRBD2 (6 bases). Germline assignment: CDR1 LNHDA and CDR2 SQIVND (reference sequence). The CDR3 consists of 14 residues. The V gene lost 6 bases and the J gene lost 2 bases, with 14 bases spanning the gap. The CDR3 sequence is CASSHRWGAYEQYF. The CDR3 DNA is TGTGCCAGTAGCCACCGTTGGGGGGCCTACGAGCAGTACTTC.

The J gene is TRBJ1-2, the V gene TRBV10-3, with D possibly TRBD1 on 5 matching bases. V lost 6 bases to trimming and J lost 5 bases, with 16 bases between them. Germline V gives CDR1 ENHRY, CDR2 SYGVKD. This CDR3 has 14 residues. The CDR3 DNA reads TGTGCCATCAGCCCGTCGTTCAGGGAGTATGGCTACACCTTC. The encoded protein is CAISPSFREYGYTF.

The chain employs TRBV7-6 and TRBJ2-2, with D hard to call. The CDR3 has 13 residues. Germline V gives CDR1 SGHVS, CDR2 FNYEAQ. V lost 5 bases and J 6 bases, leaving 10 bases between the germline ends. The CDR3 bases are TGTGCCAGCAGCGGTACGTTTCCCGGGGAGCTGTTTTTT. Protein product: CASSGTFPGELFF.

Points on this clone: A read error may produce the germline difference seen at one junction end. The CDR3 loop is CASSQSPGYRAGSSSEQYF. The CDR3 region has the DNA TGTGCCAGCAGCCAAAGCCCAGGGTACCGGGCCGGTTCGTCCTCCGAGCAGTACTTC. The chain uses TRBV14 and TRBJ2-7; D may be TRBD1 (5 bases). Germline lookup yields CDR1 SGHDN and CDR2 FVKESK. The CDR3 extends over 19 amino acids. Using reference TRBV14 and TRBJ2-7 for the parts outside the CDR3, the full variable domain is EAGVTQFPSHSVIEKGQTVTLRCDPISGHDNLYWYRRVMGKEIKFLLHFVKESKQDESGMPNNRFLAERTGGTYSTLKVQPAELEDSGVYFCASSQSPGYRAGSSSEQYFGPGTRLTVT.